The T cell receptor (beta chain) under discussion was sequenced for a study of shared clonotypes between healthy human individuals. On the study more broadly: Researchers assigned three CD4 naive, three CD4 memory, two CD8 naive and one CD8 memory plate to each donor.

Germline CDR1 is SGDLS and CDR2 is YYNGEE. The CDR3 sequence is 15 residues long. The ends were cut back, 0 bases at V and 2 bases at J, with 6 bases in the middle. As to this clone: Antigen: not known.

Study observations and caveats: Memory subsets generally showed smaller estimated richness than naive subsets did.

The authors loaded roughly 200 ng DNA, roughly 27,000 T cell genomes, into sorted-subset replicate PCRs. Profiling relied on immunoSEQ multiplex PCR, and the TCRdb table lists in-frame clones only, not all of them. This table has approximately 1,500,000 clones, 98% appearing once. Sequenced input: naive CD4+ T cells sorted from blood. Described subset: CD45RA+ positively selected. This clonotype was obtained from a man under 40 in good health. The gene calls are TRBV9 and TRBJ2-6; D unresolved. The DNA of the CDR3 is TGTGCCAGCAGCGTAGCTCAAACTGGGGCCAACGTCCTGACTTTC. Residues: CASSVAQTGANVLTF.